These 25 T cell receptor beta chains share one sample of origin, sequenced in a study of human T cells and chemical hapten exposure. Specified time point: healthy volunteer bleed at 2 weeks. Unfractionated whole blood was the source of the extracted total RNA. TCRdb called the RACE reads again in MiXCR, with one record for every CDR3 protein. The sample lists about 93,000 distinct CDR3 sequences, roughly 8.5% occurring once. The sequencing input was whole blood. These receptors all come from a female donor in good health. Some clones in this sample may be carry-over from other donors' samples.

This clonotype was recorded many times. Here the CDR3 DNA reads TGCAGTGCTAGTGAACTAGCGGGAGGGCCGAGAGAGCAGTACTTC. This sequence encodes CSASELAGGPREQYF. This chain connects TRBV20-1 to TRBJ2-7; 13 positions agree with TRBD2. In germline, CDR1 is DFQATT, CDR2 SNEGSKA (reference sequence). With V trimmed by 3 bases and J by 7 bases, 9 bases remained unmatched. The CDR3 has 15 amino acids.

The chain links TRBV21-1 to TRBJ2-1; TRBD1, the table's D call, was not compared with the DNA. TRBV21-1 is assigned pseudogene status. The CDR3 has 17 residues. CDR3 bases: TGTGCCAGCAGCACCCCGCCGGCCCAGGGGGCGGGGAATGAGCAGTTCTTC. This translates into CASSTPPAQGAGNEQFF.

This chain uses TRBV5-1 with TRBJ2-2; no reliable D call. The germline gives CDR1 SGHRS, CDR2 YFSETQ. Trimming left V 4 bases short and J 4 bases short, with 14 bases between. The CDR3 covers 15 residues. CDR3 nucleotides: TGCGCCAGCAGCCTTCAGTCCGGGTTCACCGGGGAGCTGTTTTTT. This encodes CASSLQSGFTGELFF.

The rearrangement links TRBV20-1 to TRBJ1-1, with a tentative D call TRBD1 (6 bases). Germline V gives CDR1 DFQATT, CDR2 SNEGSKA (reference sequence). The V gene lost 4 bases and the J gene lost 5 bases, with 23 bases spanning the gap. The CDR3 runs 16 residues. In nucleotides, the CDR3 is TGCAGTGCTAATACGGGGGGCAGTCTCCCGGGGACTGAAGCTTTCTTT. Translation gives CSANTGGSLPGTEAFF.

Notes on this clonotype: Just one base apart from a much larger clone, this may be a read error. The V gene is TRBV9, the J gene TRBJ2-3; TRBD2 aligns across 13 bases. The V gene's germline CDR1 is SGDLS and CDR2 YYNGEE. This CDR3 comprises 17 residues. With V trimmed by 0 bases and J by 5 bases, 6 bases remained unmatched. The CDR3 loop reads CASSVGRTSGSGDTQYF. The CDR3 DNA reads TGTGCCAGCAGCGTAGGGAGGACTAGCGGGAGCGGAGATACGCAGTATTTT. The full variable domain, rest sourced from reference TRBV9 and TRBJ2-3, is DSGVTQTPKHLITATGQRVTLRCSPRSGDLSVYWYQQSLDQGLQFLIQYYNGEERAKGNILERFSAQQFPDLHSELNLSSLELGDSALYFCASSVGRTSGSGDTQYFGPGTRLTVL.

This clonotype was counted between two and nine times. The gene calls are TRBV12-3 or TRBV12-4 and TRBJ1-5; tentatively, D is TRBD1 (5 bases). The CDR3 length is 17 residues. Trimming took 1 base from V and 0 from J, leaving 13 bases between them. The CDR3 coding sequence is TGTGCCAGCAGTTTAGATGGGGGGGTGGATAGCAATCAGCCCCAGCATTTT. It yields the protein CASSLDGGVDSNQPQHF.

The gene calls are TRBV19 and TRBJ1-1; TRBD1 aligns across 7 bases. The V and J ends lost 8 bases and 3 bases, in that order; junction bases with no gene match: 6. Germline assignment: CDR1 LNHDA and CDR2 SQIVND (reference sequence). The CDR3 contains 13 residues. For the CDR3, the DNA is TGTGCCAGTCGGGACAGTGAAGACACTGAAGCTTTCTTT. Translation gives CASRDSEDTEAFF.

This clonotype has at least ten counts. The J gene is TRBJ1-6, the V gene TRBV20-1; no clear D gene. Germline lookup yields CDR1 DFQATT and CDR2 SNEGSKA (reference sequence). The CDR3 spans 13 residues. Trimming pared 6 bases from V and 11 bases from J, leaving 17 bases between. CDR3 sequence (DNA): TGCAGTGCACCTCTAGGGCATGGAACACCCCTCCACTTT. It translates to CSAPLGHGTPLHF.

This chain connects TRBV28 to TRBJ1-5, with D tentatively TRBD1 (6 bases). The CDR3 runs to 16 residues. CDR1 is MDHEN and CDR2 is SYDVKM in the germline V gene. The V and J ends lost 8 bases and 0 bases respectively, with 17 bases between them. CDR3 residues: CASGKPGQISNQPQHF. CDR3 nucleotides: TGTGCCAGCGGAAAACCGGGACAAATTAGCAATCAGCCCCAGCATTTT.

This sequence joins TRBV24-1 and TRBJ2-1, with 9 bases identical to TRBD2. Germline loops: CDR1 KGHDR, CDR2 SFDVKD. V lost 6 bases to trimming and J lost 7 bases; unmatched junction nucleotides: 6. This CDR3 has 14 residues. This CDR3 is CATSISGSGNEQFF. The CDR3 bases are TGTGCCACCAGTATTAGCGGGAGTGGGAATGAGCAGTTCTTC.

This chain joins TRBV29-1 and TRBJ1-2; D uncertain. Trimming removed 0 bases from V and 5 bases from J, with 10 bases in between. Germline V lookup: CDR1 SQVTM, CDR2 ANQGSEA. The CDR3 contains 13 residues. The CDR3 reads CSVEEPGPYGYTF. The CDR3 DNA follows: TGCAGCGTTGAAGAGCCCGGGCCTTATGGCTACACCTTC.

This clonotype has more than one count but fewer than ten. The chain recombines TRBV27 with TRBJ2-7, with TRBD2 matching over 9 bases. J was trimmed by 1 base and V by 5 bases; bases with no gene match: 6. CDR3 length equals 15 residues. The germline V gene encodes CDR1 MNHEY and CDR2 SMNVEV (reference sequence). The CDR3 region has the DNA TGTGCCAGCAGTGCCCTAGCGGGACTTTCCTACGAGCAGTACTTC. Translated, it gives CASSALAGLSYEQYF.

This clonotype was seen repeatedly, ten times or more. The DNA of the CDR3 is TGTGCCAGCAGTTCACAGGGGCTGGGCAATCAGCCCCAGCATTTT. Protein: CASSSQGLGNQPQHF. V usage is TRBV6-6 and J usage is TRBJ1-5; TRBD1 agrees at 7 bases. The CDR3 is 15 amino acids. V gave up 4 bases and J gave up 2 bases; unmatched junction bases: 5. Germline V gives CDR1 MNHNY, CDR2 SVGAGI (reference sequence).

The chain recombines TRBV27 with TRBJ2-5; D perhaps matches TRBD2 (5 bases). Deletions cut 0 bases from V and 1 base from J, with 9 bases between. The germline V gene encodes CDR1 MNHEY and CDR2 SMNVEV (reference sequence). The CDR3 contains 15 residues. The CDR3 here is CASSLSRVFQETQYF. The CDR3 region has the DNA TGTGCCAGCAGTTTATCGAGGGTCTTCCAAGAGACCCAGTACTTC.

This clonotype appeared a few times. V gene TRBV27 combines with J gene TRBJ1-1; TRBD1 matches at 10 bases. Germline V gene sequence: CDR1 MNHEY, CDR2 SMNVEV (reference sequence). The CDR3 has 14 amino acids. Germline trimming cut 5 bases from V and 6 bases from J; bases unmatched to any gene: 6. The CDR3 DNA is TGTGCCAGCAGTGCAAGGGACAGGGGATCTGAAGCTTTCTTT. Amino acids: CASSARDRGSEAFF.

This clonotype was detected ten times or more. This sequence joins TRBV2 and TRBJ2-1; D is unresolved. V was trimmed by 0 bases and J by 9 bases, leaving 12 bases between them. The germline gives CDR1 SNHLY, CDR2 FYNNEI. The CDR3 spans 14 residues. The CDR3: CASSEALRSSEQFF. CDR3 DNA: TGTGCCAGCAGTGAAGCGCTGAGATCCAGTGAGCAGTTCTTC.

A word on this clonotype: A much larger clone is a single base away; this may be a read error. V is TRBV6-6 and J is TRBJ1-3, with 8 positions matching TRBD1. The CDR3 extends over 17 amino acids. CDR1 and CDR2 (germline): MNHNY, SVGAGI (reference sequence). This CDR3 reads CGSSYSMDRDSGNTIYF. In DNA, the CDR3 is TGTGGCAGCAGTTACTCGATGGACAGGGACTCTGGAAACACCATATATTTT.

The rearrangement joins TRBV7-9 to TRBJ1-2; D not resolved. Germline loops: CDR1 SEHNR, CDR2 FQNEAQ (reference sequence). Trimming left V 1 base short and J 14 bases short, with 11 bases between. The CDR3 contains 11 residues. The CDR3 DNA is TGTGCCAGCAGCTTAGGAGGAGCCCTTACCTTC. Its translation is CASSLGGALTF.

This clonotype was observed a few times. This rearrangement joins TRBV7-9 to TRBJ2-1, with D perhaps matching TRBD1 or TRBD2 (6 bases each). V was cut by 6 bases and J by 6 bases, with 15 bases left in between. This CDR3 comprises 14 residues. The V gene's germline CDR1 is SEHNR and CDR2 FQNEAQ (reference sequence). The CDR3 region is CASSISGARNEQFF. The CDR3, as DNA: TGTGCCAGCAGTATATCGGGGGCCCGCAATGAGCAGTTCTTC. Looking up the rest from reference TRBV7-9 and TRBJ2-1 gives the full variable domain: DTGVSQNPRHKITKRGQNVTFRCDPISEHNRLYWYRQTLGQGPEFLTYFQNEAQLEKSRLLSDRFSAERPKGSFSTLEIQRTEQGDSAMYLCASSISGARNEQFFGPGTRLTVL.

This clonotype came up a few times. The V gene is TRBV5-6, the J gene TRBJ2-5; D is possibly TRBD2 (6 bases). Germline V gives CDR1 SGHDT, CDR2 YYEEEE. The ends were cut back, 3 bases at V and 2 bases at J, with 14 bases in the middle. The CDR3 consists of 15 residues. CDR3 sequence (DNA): TGTGCCAGCAGCTCTCCGTCTGGGGGGCAAGAGACCCAGTACTTC. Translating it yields CASSSPSGGQETQYF.

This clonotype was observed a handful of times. CDR3 DNA: TGTGCCAGTAGTAGCTCCTTAAGCAATCAGCCCCAGCATTTT. This sequence encodes CASSSSLSNQPQHF. The chain uses TRBV19 and TRBJ1-5; D is uncertain. Germline CDR1 reads LNHDA; CDR2 reads SQIVND (reference sequence). This CDR3 has 14 amino acids. V was pared by 4 bases and J by 1 base, with 8 bases between.

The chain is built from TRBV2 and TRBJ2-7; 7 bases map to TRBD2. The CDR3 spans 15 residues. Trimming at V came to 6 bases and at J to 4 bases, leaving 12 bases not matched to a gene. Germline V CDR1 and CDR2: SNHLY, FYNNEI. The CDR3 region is CASRQGLQAGYEQYF. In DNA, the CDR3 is TGTGCCAGCAGGCAAGGACTCCAAGCGGGGTACGAGCAGTACTTC.

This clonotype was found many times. The DNA of the CDR3 is TGTGCCAGCAGCGTAGCGGCAGGGAGAATGGAGACCCAGTACTTC. Translated: CASSVAAGRMETQYF. The rearrangement joins TRBV9 to TRBJ2-5; D is possibly TRBD1 or TRBD2 (5 bases each). CDR3 length equals 15 residues. Trimming left V 0 bases short and J 5 bases short, with 14 bases between. The germline gives CDR1 SGDLS, CDR2 YYNGEE.

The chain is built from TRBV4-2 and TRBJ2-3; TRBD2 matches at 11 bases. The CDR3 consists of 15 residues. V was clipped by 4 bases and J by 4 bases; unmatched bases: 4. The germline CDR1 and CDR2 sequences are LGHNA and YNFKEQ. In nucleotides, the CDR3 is TGTGCCAGCAGCCCCGGGACTAGCGGCGCAGATACGCAGTATTTT. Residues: CASSPGTSGADTQYF.

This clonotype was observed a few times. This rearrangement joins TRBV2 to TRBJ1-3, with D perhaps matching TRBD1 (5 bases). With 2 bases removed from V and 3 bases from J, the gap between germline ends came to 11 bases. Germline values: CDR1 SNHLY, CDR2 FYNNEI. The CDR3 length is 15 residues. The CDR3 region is CASSERRTGGNTIYF. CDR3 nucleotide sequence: TGTGCCAGCAGTGAAAGAAGAACAGGTGGAAACACCATATATTTT. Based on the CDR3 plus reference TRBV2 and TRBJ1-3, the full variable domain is EPEVTQTPSHQVTQMGQEVILRCVPISNHLYFYWYRQILGQKVEFLVSFYNNEISEKSEIFDDQFSVERPDGSNFTLKIRSTKLEDSAMYFCASSERRTGGNTIYFGEGSWLTVV.